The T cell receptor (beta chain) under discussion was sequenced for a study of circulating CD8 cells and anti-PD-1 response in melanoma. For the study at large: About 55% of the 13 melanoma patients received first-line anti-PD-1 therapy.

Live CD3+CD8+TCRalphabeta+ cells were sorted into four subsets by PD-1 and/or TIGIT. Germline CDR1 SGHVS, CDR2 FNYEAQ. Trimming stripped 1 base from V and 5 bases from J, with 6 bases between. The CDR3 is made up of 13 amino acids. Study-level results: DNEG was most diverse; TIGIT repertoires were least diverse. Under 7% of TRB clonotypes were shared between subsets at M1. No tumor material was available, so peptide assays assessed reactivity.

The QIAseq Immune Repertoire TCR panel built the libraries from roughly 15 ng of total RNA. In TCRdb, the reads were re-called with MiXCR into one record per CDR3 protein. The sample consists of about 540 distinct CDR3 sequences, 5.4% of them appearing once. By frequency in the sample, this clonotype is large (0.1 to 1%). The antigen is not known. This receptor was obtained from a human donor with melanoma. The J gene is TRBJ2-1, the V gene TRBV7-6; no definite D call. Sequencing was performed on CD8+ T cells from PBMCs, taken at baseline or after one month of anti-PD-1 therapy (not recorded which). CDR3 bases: TGTGCCAGCAGCTTAGATGGGCACAATGAGCAGTTCTTC. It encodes CASSLDGHNEQFF.